This record looks at one TCR beta chain sequence and its context. What it binds is unknown. This sample was included in a study of cytomegalovirus exposure and HLA in healthy donors. Overall study findings and caveats: Sequencing likely caused a cluster of highly shared sequence variants. In vitro data verified a few CMV-associated chains as specific for CMV antigens.

V lost 0 bases to trimming and J lost 4 bases; unmatched junction nucleotides: 3. Germline-derived CDR1 and CDR2 are SGHRS and YFSETQ. The CDR3 covers 15 residues. Both 60 Vbeta primers and 13 Jbeta primers went into the PCR. Generated by immunoSEQ multiplex PCR, the TCRdb table keeps only in-frame clones and is missing some. The table lists about 190,000 clones, about 81% of them singletons, with approximately 4.6% in the top ten. Sequenced sample: PBMCs. The gene calls are TRBV5-1 and TRBJ2-3; TRBD1 matches 9 bases. This clonotype was obtained from a man aged 30-40 years in good health and CMV-seropositive. The CDR3 nucleotides are TGCGCCAGCAGCTTGGGGACAGGGGTGGCAGATACGCAGTATTTT. This encodes CASSLGTGVADTQYF.